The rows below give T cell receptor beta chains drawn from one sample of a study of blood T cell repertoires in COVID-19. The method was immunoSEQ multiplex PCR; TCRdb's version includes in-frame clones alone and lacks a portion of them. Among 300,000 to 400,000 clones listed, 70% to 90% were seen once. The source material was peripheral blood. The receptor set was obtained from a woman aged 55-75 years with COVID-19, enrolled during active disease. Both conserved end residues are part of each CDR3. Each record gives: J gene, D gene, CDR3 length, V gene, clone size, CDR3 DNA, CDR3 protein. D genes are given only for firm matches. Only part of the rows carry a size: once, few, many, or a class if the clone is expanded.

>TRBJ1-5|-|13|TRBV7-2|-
TGTGCCAGCAGCTCCGGTTCGAGACAGCCCCAGCATTTT
CASSSGSRQPQHF
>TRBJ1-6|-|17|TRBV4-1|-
TGCGCCAGCAGCCAAGCATCGCTGGGGGGGGCGGATTCACCCCTCCACTTT
CASSQASLGGADSPLHF
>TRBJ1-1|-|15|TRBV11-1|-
TGTGCCAGCAGCTTAGGACTGGTAGTGAACACTGAAGCTTTCTTT
CASSLGLVVNTEAFF
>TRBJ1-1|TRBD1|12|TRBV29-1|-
TGCAGCGTTGGAAGACAGGGGATTGAAGCTTTCTTT
CSVGRQGIEAFF
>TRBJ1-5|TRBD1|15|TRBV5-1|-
TGCGCCAGCAGCTTGGGGGCAGGGGGGCATCAGCCCCAGCATTTT
CASSLGAGGHQPQHF
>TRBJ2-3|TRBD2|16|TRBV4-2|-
TGTGCCAGACTCCCGCGGGGGGACACTAGCACAGATACGCAGTATTTT
CARLPRGDTSTDTQYF
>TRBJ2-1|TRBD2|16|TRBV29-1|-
TGCAGCGTTGAAGCGACTAGCGGGGCCGCCTACAATGAGCAGTTCTTC
CSVEATSGAAYNEQFF
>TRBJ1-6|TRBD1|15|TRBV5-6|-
TGTGCCAGCAGCTCTCCCGGGACAGTGAGTTCACCCCTCCACTTT
CASSSPGTVSSPLHF
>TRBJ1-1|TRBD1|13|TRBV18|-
TGTGCCAGCTCACTTACTGGACAGGGTGAAGCTTTCTTT
CASSLTGQGEAFF
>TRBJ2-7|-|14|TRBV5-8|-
TGTGCCAGCAGCTTCAGGGTATCGGGAGACGAGCAGTACTTC
CASSFRVSGDEQYF
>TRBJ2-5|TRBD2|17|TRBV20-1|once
TGCAGTGCTAGTGATGGGCTAGCGGGGGGACGGGAGGAGACCCAGTACTTC
CSASDGLAGGREETQYF
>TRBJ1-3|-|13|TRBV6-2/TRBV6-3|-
TGTGCCAGCAGTCAAGACTACAGGGACACCATATATTTT
CASSQDYRDTIYF
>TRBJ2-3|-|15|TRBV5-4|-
TGTGCCAGCAGCTTGGTCAGGGGCGGGACAGATACGCAGTATTTT
CASSLVRGGTDTQYF
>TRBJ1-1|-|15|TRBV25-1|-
TGTGCCAGCAGTGAATCAGGAGGAATGAACACTGAAGCTTTCTTT
CASSESGGMNTEAFF
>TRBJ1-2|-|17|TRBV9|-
TGTGCCAGCAGCGAGTCATACCAGGGAATGAGTAACTATGGCTACACCTTC
CASSESYQGMSNYGYTF
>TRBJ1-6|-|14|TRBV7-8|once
TGTGCCAGCACTCCAAGGGAGCGTAATTCACCCCTCCACTTT
CASTPRERNSPLHF
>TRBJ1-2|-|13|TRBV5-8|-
TGTGCCAGCAGCTTGACAGGGACCTATGGCTACACCTTC
CASSLTGTYGYTF
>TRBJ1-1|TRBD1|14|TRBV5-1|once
TGCGCCAGCAGCTCGGACAGGGGATTTACTGAAGCTTTCTTT
CASSSDRGFTEAFF